Below, one T cell receptor beta chain is given with its context. This entry comes from a study of cytomegalovirus exposure and HLA in healthy donors. The CDR3 runs to 15 residues. Germline CDR1 and CDR2: LGHNA and YSLEER. Trimming shortened V by 0 bases and J by 8 bases, and 13 bases separated the two germline ends. The PCR ran on 60 Vbeta and 13 Jbeta primers. Sequenced by immunoSEQ multiplex PCR; TCRdb stores in-frame clones only, minus some. The top ten hold about a tenth of the sample, which has 150,000 to 200,000 clones, approximately 80% seen once. This TCR derives from a man in his late teens or twenties in good health and CMV-seropositive. Sequencing input: PBMCs. This rearrangement joins TRBV4-3 to TRBJ1-4; D is ambiguous. This chain's CDR3 is CASSQDGYVGEKLFF. The DNA for the CDR3 is TGCGCCAGCAGCCAAGATGGCTACGTGGGCGAAAAACTGTTTTTT.